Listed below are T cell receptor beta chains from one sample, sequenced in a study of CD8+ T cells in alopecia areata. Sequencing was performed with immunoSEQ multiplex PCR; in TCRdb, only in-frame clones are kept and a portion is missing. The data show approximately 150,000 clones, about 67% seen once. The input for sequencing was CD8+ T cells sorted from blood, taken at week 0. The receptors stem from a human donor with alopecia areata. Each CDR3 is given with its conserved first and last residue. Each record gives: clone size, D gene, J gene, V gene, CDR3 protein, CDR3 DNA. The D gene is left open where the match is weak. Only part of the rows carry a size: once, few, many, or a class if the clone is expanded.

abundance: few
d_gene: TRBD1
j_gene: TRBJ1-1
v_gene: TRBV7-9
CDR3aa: CASSSGTGIAFF
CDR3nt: TGTGCCAGCAGCTCCGGGACAGGGATTGCTTTCTTT

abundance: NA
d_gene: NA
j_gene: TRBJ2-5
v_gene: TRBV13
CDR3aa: CASSGGPQETQYF
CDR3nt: TGTGCCAGCAGCGGCGGACCCCAAGAGACCCAGTACTTC

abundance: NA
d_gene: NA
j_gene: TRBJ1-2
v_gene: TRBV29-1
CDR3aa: CSVPVGGFPYGYTF
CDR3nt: TGCAGCGTTCCGGTGGGGGGGTTCCCCTATGGCTACACCTTC

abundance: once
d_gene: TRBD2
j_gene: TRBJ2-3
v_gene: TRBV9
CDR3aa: CASTDTGTSRDTQYF
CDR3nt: TGTGCCAGCACCGATACCGGGACTAGCAGAGATACGCAGTATTTT

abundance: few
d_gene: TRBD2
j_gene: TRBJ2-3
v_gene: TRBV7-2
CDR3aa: CASSFRGLAGGRTDTQYF
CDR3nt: TGTGCCAGCAGCTTCAGGGGCTTAGCGGGGGGCCGCACAGATACGCAGTATTTT

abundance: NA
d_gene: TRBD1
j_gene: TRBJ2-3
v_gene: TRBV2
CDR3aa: CASSSGQGGDTQYF
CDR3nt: TGTGCCAGCAGCTCTGGACAGGGTGGGGATACGCAGTATTTT

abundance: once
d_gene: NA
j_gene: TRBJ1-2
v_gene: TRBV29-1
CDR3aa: CSDLRESDYGYTF
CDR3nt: TGCAGCGACCTCAGGGAATCGGACTATGGCTACACCTTC

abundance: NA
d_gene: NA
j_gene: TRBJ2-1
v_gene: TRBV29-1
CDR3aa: CSVDAGSSYNEQFF
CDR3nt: TGCAGCGTTGACGCCGGTAGCTCCTACAATGAGCAGTTCTTC

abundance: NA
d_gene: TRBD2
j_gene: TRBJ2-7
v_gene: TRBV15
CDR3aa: CATSTKTSGAGEQYF
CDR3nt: TGTGCCACCAGCACGAAGACTAGCGGGGCGGGCGAGCAGTACTTC

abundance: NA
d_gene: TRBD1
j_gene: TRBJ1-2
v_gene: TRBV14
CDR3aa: CASSHTGASDYGYTF
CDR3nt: TGTGCCAGCAGCCACACAGGGGCGTCGGACTATGGCTACACCTTC

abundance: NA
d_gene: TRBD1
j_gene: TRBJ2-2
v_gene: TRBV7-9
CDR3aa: CASSLRDRVLPGELFF
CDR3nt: TGTGCCAGCAGCCTCCGGGACAGGGTCCTTCCCGGGGAGCTGTTTTTT

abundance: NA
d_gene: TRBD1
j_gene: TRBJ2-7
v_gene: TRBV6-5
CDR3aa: CASSKGQAIGQYF
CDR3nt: TGTGCCAGCTCTAAGGGACAGGCAATAGGGCAGTACTTC

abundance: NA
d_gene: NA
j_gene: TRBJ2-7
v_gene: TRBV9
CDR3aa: CASSDGRSPHEQYF
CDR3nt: TGTGCCAGCAGCGACGGACGATCTCCCCACGAGCAGTACTTC

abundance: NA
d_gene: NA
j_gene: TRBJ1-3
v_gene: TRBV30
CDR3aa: CAWSVREGGSRAGNTIYF
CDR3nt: TGTGCCTGGAGTGTACGTGAGGGGGGCTCTCGCGCGGGAAACACCATATATTTT

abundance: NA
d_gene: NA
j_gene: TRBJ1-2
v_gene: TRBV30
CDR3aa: CAWSPYHQGTGAVPYGYTF
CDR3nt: TGTGCCTGGAGTCCTTATCACCAGGGAACCGGTGCGGTCCCTTATGGCTACACCTTC

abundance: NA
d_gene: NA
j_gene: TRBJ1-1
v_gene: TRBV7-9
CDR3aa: CASSLAGTEAFF
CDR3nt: TGTGCCAGCAGCTTAGCGGGCACTGAAGCTTTCTTT

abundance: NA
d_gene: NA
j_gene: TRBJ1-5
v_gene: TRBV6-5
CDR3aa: CASSPAGPRWPQHF
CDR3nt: TGTGCCAGCAGTCCCGCGGGGCCGAGGTGGCCCCAGCATTTT

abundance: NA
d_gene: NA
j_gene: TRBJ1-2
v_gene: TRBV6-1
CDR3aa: CASSEDGYTF
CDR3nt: TGTGCCAGCAGTGAAGATGGCTACACCTTC

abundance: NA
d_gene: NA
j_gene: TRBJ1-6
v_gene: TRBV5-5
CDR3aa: CASSPVRGEPLHF
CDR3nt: TGTGCCAGCAGCCCCGTCCGGGGGGAACCCCTCCACTTT

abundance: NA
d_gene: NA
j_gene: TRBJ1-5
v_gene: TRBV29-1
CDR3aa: CSAWEDSTQHF
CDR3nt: TGCAGCGCCTGGGAGGATTCAACCCAGCATTTT

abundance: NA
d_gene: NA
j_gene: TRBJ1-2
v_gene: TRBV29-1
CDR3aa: CSVEGPPHTF
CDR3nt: TGCAGCGTTGAAGGCCCCCCACACACCTTC

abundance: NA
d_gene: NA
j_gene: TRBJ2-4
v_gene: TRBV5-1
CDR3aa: CASSLLPGEAGGNIQYF
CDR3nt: TGCGCCAGCAGCTTGCTGCCCGGGGAGGCAGGAGGAAACATTCAGTACTTC

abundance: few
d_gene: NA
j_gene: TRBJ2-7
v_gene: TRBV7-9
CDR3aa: CASSFGRPYEQYF
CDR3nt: TGTGCCAGCAGCTTCGGAAGGCCCTACGAGCAGTACTTC

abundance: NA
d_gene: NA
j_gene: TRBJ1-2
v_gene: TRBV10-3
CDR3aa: CAISESYYGYTF
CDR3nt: TGTGCCATCAGTGAGTCCTACTATGGCTACACCTTC

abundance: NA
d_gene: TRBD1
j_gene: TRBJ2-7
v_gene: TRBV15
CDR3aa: CATSADRFKSYEQYF
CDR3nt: TGTGCCACCAGCGCGGACAGGTTTAAATCCTACGAGCAGTACTTC

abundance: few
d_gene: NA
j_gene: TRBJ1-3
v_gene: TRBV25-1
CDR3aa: CASGGTRRSGNTIYF
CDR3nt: TGTGCCAGCGGGGGGACAAGACGGTCTGGAAACACCATATATTTT

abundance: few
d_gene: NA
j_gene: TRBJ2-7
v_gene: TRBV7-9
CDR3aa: CASSSSSYEQYF
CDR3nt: TGTGCCTCAAGTAGTAGCTCGTACGAGCAGTACTTC

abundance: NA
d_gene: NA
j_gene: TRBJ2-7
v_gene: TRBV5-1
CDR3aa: CASSRVGENEQYF
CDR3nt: TGCGCCAGCAGCCGGGTGGGGGAGAACGAGCAGTACTTC

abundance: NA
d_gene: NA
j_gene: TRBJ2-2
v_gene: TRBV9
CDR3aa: CASSVASTGELFF
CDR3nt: TGTGCCAGCAGCGTAGCTAGCACCGGGGAGCTGTTTTTT

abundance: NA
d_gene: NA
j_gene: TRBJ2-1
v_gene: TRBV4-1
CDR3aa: CASSQDLGLGLYNEQFF
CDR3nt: TGCGCCAGCAGCCAAGATCTAGGGCTAGGGTTATACAATGAGCAGTTCTTC

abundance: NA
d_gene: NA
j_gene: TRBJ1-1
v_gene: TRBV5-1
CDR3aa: CASSASAGNTEAFF
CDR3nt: TGCGCCAGCAGCGCCTCGGCAGGAAACACTGAAGCTTTCTTT

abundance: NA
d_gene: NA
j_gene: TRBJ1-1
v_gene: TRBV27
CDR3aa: CASSLSPGLVDTEAFF
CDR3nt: TGTGCCAGCAGTTTATCCCCGGGGTTAGTAGACACTGAAGCTTTCTTT

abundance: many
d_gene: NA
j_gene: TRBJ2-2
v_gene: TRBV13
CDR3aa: CASSSYRAGELFF
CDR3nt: TGTGCCAGCAGCTCCTACAGGGCCGGGGAGCTGTTTTTT

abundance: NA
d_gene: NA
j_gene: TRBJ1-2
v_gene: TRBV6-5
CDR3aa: CASSYTGADGYTF
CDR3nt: TGTGCCAGCAGTTACACGGGGGCTGATGGCTACACCTTC

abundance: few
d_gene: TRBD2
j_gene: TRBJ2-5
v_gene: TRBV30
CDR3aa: CAWSGLAGTNHQETQYF
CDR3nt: TGTGCCTGGAGCGGACTAGCGGGGACCAATCACCAAGAGACCCAGTACTTC

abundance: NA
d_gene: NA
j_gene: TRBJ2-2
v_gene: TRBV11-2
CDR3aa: CASSLEATGELFF
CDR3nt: TGTGCCAGCAGCTTAGAGGCCACCGGGGAGCTGTTTTTT

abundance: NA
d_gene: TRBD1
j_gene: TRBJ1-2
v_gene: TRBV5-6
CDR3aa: CASSLVSTGQGPPGYGYTF
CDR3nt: TGTGCCAGCAGCTTGGTATCTACGGGACAGGGGCCGCCAGGGTATGGCTACACCTTC

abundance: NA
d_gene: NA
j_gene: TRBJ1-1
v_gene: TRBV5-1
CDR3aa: CASSLVSLNTEAFF
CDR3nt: TGCGCCAGCAGCTTGGTATCCCTGAACACTGAAGCTTTCTTT

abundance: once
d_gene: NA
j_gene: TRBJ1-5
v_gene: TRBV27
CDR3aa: CASSTRGRSNQPQHF
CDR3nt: TGTGCCAGCAGTACCCGGGGCCGGAGCAATCAGCCCCAGCATTTT

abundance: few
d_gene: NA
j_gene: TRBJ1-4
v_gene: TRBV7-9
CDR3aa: CASSLGLELFF
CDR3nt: TGTGCCAGCAGCTTAGGTTTGGAACTGTTTTTT

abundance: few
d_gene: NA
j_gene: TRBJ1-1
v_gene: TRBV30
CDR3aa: CAWSNILGRTNTEAFF
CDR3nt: TGTGCCTGGAGTAACATTTTGGGACGGACGAACACTGAAGCTTTCTTT

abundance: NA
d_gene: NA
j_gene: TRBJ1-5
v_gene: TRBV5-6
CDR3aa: CASSSGGQPQHF
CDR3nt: TGTGCCAGCAGCTCTGGAGGGCAGCCCCAGCATTTT

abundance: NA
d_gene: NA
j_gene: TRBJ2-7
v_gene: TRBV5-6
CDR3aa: CASSLGPLRREQYF
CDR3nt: TGTGCCAGCAGCTTGGGACCCCTTCGGAGAGAGCAGTACTTC

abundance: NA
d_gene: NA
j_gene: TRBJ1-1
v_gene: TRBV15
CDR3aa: CATSSRGVNTEAFF
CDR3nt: TGTGCCACCAGTTCCCGGGGGGTGAACACTGAAGCTTTCTTT

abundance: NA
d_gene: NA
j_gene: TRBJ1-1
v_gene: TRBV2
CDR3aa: CASSLRGRDTEAFF
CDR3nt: TGTGCCAGCAGCCTACGGGGCAGAGACACTGAAGCTTTCTTT

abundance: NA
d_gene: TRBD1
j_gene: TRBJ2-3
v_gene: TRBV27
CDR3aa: CASRTRDRPTDTQYF
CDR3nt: TGTGCCAGCCGAACCCGGGACAGGCCAACAGATACGCAGTATTTT

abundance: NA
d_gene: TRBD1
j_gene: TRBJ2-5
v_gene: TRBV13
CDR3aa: CASSGRQGPSKTQYF
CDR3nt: TGTGCCAGCAGCGGGCGACAGGGGCCCTCAAAGACCCAGTACTTC

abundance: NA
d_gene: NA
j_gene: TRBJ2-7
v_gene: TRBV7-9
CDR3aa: CASSIASSYEQYF
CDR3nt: TGTGCCAGCAGCATAGCAAGCTCCTACGAGCAGTACTTC

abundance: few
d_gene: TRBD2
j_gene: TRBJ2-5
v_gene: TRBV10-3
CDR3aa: CAISVSGVQETQYF
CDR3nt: TGTGCCATCAGTGTGAGCGGGGTCCAAGAGACCCAGTACTTC

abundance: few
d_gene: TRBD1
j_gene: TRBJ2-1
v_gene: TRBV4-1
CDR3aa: CASSPTGVYNEQFF
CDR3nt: TGCGCCAGCAGCCCGACAGGGGTTTACAATGAGCAGTTCTTC

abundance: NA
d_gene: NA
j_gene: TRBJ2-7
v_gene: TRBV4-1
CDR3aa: CASSPFGGQSTFSYEQYF
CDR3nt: TGCGCCAGCAGCCCCTTCGGGGGACAGTCGACCTTCTCCTACGAGCAGTACTTC

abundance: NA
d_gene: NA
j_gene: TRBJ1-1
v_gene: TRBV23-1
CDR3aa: CASSQRGNTEAFF
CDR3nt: TGCGCCAGCAGTCAAAGGGGCAACACTGAAGCTTTCTTT

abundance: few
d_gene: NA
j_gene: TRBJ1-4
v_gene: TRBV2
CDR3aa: CAAVLKGPDEKLFF
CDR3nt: TGTGCAGCCGTTTTGAAGGGTCCAGATGAAAAACTGTTTTTT